This T cell receptor beta chain was sequenced for a study of regulatory T cells in long-lasting Graves disease. Libraries of TCR beta came from iRepertoire HTBI primers plus Arm-PCR of CDR3 regions. TCRdb re-analysed the multiplex PCR reads in MiXCR, keeping a single row per CDR3 protein. The sample holds 360,000 or so distinct CDR3 sequences, about a sixth seen once. Study findings and constraints: Persistent disease exhibited a predilection for TRBV28, TRBJ1-2 and TRBJ2-5. Accuracy was possibly reduced by small sample size.

Time point described: newly diagnosed GD, antithyroid drugs for less than 3 months. Extracted RNA from PBMCs served as the source of the TCR library. The CDR3 runs to 14 residues. V was pared by 9 bases and J by 0 bases, with 12 bases between. The V gene's germline CDR1 is SGHAT and CDR2 FQNNGV. The sample holds many counts of this clonotype. Its antigen is unknown. These data were also reused for a study on T cells in Graves' hyperthyroidism and ophthalmopathy. From that paper: In the blood, most expanded thyroid clonotypes above 0.001 appeared as well.

The V and J genes are TRBV11-2 and TRBJ1-3; D not certain. The sequencing used peripheral blood mononuclear cells (PBMCs), collected at new diagnosis, from a patient treated with antithyroid drugs. This TCR was recovered from a woman aged 18-29 years with Graves disease. The CDR3 protein is CASGRSSSGNTIYF. The CDR3 DNA is TGTGCCAGTGGGCGCAGTAGCTCTGGAAACACCATATATTTT. Full variable domain (missing parts from reference TRBV11-2 and TRBJ1-3): EAGVAQSPRYKIIEKRQSVAFWCNPISGHATLYWYQQILGQGPKLLIQFQNNGVVDDSQLPKDRFSAERLKGVDSTLKIQPAKLEDSAVYLCASGRSSSGNTIYFGEGSWLTVV.